One sample yielded the 3 T cell receptor beta chains listed below, sequenced in a study of CD8+ T cells in alopecia areata. Regarding treatment: oral pan-JAK inhibitor, 5-10 mg twice daily. cDNA serving as the sequencing template came from extracted, reverse transcribed RNA. Generated by immunoSEQ multiplex PCR, the TCRdb table keeps only in-frame clones and is missing some. The table shows approximately 210,000 clones, with about 60% occurring only once. This specimen was CD4+ T cells sorted from blood, taken at week 4, from a patient treated with tofacitinib. These receptors were collected from a human donor with alopecia areata.

The V gene is TRBV7-9, the J gene TRBJ1-2; 9 positions agree with TRBD1. The CDR3 length is 17 residues. The V segment lost 0 bases and the J segment 4 bases; nucleotides outside the gene matches: 9. The germline V gene encodes CDR1 SEHNR and CDR2 FQNEAQ (reference sequence). For the CDR3, the DNA is TGTGCCAGCAGCTTAGCCGGGACAGGGCTTTTGGTCTATGGCTACACCTTC. Amino acid sequence: CASSLAGTGLLVYGYTF.

This clone occurred a few times. This chain connects TRBV29-1 to TRBJ2-5; D is unclear. CDR3 length equals 13 residues. Germline CDR1 is SQVTM and CDR2 is ANQGSEA. Deletions cut 1 base from V and 7 bases from J, with 13 bases between. The CDR3 loop is CSVEGSMGGTQYF. CDR3 coding DNA: TGCAGCGTTGAAGGGTCCATGGGTGGGACCCAGTACTTC.

This chain connects TRBV30 to TRBJ1-5, with 8 bases matching TRBD1. Germline V gene sequence: CDR1 GTSNPN, CDR2 SVGIG (reference sequence). This CDR3 spans 12 amino acids. The ends lost 2 bases at V and 12 bases at J; junction bases unmatched: 6. CDR3 in DNA: TGTGCCTGGAGTCTAGGACAGGGCGGCCAGCATTTT. Translation gives CAWSLGQGGQHF. Full variable domain (rest looked up from reference TRBV30 and TRBJ1-5): SQTIHQWPATLVQPVGSPLSLECTVEGTSNPNLYWYRQAAGRGLQLLFYSVGIGQISSEVPQNLSASRPQDRQFILSSKKLLLSDSGFYLCAWSLGQGGQHFGDGTRLSIL.